This T cell receptor beta chain emerged from a study of cytomegalovirus exposure and HLA in healthy donors. Study as a whole: A preliminary data release comprised roughly 85 million unique TCRs obtained from HLA-typed donors. Study observations and caveats: Whilst most TCR sequences proved rare, a subset of public TCRs occurred across many donors. In a later analysis, CMV-associated beta chains were mostly HLA-associated, it appeared.

For this clone: Its antigen is as yet unknown.

It was with 60 Vbeta and 13 Jbeta primers that the PCR ran. Sequencing used immunoSEQ multiplex PCR; TCRdb keeps in-frame clones, though not all of them. The table includes 200,000 or so clones, 82% detected once. Trimming took 5 bases from V and 0 from J, leaving 10 bases between them. This CDR3 comprises 14 residues. The germline CDR1 and CDR2 sequences are WSHSY and SAAADI. This rearrangement joins TRBV10-2 to TRBJ1-1; D might be TRBD1 (6 bases). The receptor was derived from a woman between 45 and 60 years old in good health and CMV-seropositive. The sequenced sample consisted of PBMCs. CDR3 loop: CASSPDRMNTEAFF. CDR3 coding DNA: TGCGCCAGCAGTCCGGACAGAATGAACACTGAAGCTTTCTTT.